This T cell receptor (beta chain) was profiled in a study of blood T cell repertoires in COVID-19. In the study overall: Specimens from acute and convalescent COVID-19 originated in the United States, Italy and Spain.

Sequencing used immunoSEQ multiplex PCR; TCRdb keeps in-frame clones, though not all of them. The table records tens of thousands of clones, 88% of them present only once. Sequences were obtained from peripheral blood. The clonotype comes from a human donor in a cohort sampled during active COVID-19.

CDR3 sequence reads: CASSPDRGRGYGYTF. Written as DNA, the CDR3 is TGTGCCAGCTCTCCGGACAGGGGGCGCGGCTATGGCTACACCTTC. J is TRBJ1-2 and V is TRBV18; 11 bases are a match to TRBD1. The CDR3 sequence is 15 residues long. Germline-derived CDR1 and CDR2 are KGHSH and LQKENI. Trimming removed 6 bases from V and 4 bases from J; junction bases left unmatched: 7.